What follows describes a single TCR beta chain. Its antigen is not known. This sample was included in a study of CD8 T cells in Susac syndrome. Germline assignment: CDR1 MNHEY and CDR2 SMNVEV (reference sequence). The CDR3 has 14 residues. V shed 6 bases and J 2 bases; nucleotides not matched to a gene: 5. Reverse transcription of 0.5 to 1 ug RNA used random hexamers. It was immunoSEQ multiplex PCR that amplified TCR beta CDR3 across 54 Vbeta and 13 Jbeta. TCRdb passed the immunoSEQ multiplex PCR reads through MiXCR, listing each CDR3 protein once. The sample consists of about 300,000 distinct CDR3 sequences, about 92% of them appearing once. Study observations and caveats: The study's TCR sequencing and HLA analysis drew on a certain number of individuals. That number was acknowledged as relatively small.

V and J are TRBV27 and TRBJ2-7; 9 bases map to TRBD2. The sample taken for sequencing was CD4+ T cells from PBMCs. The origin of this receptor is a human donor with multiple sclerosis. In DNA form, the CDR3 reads TGTGCCAGCAGGCGGGAGGGCCGAGCCTACGAGCAGTACTTC. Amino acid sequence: CASRREGRAYEQYF.